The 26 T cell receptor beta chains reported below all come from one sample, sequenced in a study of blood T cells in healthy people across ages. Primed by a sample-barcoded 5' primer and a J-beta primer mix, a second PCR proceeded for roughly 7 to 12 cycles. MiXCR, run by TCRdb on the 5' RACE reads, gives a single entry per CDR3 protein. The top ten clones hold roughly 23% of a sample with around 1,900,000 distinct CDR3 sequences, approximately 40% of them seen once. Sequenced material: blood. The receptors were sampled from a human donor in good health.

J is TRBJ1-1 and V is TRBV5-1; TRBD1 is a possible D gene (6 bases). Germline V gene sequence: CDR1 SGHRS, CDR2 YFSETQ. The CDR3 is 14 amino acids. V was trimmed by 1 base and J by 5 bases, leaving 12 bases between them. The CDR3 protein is CASSLTGFGTEAFF. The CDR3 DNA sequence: TGCGCCAGCAGCTTGACAGGGTTTGGGACTGAAGCTTTCTTT. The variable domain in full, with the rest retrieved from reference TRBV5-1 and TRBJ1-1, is KAGVTQTPRYLIKTRGQQVTLSCSPISGHRSVSWYQQTPGQGLQFLFEYFSETQRNKGNFPGRFSGRQFSNSRSEMNVSTLELGDSALYLCASSLTGFGTEAFFGQGTRLTVV.

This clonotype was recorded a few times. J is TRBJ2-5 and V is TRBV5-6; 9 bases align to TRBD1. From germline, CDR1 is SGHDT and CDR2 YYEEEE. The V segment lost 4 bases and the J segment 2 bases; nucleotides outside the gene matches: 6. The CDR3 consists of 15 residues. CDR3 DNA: TGTGCCAGCAGCGGGAGGGACAGGGCACAAGAGACCCAGTACTTC. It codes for CASSGRDRAQETQYF.

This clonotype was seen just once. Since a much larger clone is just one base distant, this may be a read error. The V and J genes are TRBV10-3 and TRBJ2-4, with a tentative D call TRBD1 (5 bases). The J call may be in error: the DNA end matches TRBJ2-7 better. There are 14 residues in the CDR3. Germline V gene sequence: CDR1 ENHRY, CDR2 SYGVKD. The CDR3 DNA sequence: TGTGCCATCAGTGGGGGTCAAGGACACAGCGAGCAGTACTTC. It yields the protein CAISGGQGHSEQYF.

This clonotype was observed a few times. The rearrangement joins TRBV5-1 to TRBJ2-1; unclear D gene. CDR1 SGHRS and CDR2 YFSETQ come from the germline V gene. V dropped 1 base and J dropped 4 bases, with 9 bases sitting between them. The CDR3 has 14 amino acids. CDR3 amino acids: CASSLSVTYNEQFF. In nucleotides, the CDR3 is TGCGCCAGCAGCTTGTCGGTTACGTACAATGAGCAGTTCTTC.

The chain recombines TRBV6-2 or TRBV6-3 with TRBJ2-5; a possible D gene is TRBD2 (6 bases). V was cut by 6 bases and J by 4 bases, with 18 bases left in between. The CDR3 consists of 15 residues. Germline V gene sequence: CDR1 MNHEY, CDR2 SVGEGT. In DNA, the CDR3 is TGTGCCAGCAGCTCCCGCAGGACGGGGGTAGAGACCCAGTACTTC. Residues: CASSSRRTGVETQYF.

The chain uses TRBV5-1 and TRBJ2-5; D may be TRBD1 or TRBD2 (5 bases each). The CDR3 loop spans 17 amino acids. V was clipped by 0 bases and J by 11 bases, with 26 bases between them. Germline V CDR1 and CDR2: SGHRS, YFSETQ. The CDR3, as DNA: TGCGCCAGCAGCTTGGATTGGGAACAGGACTCTTACAATGAGCAGTACTTC. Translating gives CASSLDWEQDSYNEQYF. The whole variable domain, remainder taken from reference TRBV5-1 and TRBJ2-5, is KAGVTQTPRYLIKTRGQQVTLSCSPISGHRSVSWYQQTPGQGLQFLFEYFSETQRNKGNFPGRFSGRQFSNSRSEMNVSTLELGDSALYLCASSLDWEQDSYNEQYFGPGTRLLVL.

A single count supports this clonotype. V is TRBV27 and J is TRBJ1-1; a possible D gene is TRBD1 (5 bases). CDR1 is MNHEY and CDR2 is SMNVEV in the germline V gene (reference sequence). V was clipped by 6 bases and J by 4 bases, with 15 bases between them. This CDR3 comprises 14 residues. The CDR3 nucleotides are TGTGCCAGCAGCTGGGAGGCGGGGGGCACTGAAGCTTTCTTT. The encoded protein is CASSWEAGGTEAFF.

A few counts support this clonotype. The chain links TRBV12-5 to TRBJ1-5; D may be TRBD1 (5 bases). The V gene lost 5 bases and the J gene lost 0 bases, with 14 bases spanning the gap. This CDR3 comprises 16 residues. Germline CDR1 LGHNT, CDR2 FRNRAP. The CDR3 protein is CASGAEWGGSNQPQHF. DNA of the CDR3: TGTGCTAGTGGTGCGGAATGGGGGGGTAGCAATCAGCCCCAGCATTTT.

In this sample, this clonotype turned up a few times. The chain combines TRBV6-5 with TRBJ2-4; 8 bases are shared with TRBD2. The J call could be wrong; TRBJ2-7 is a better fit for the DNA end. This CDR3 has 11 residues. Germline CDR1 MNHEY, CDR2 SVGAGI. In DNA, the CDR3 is TGTGCCACCGAGCGGGGGTACGAGCAGTACTTC. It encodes CATERGYEQYF.

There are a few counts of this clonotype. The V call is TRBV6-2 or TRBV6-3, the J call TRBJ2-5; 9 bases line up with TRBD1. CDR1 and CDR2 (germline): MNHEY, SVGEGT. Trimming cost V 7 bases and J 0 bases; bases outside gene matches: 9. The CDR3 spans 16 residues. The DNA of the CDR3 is TGTGCCAGCACCCGGACAGGGGTAACGTACCAAGAGACCCAGTACTTC. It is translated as CASTRTGVTYQETQYF.

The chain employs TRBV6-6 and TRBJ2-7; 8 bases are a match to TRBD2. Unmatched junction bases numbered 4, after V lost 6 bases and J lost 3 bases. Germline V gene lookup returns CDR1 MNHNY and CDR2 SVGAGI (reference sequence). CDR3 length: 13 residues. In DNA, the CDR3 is TGTGCCAGCAGCACTCTAGCGGGCTACGAGCAGTACTTC. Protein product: CASSTLAGYEQYF.

CDR3 residues: CSAGQVDGYTF. The CDR3, as DNA: TGCAGCGCGGGACAGGTGGATGGCTACACCTTC. The V gene is TRBV29-1, the J gene TRBJ1-2, with TRBD1 matching over 8 bases. The CDR3 is 11 amino acids. V dropped 7 bases and J dropped 6; count of bases not matched to a gene: 4. In germline, CDR1 is SQVTM, CDR2 ANQGSEA.

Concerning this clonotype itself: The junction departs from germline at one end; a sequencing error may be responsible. CDR3 sequence (DNA): TGCGCCAGCAGCTTGGAGGGCAGAGAAAACGTTCAGTACTTC. Its protein product is CASSLEGRENVQYF. The chain combines TRBV5-1 with TRBJ2-4, with D unresolved. Germline CDR1 reads SGHRS; CDR2 reads YFSETQ. The CDR3 runs to 14 residues.

This CDR3 is CASSVDIYGNYEQFF. The CDR3 DNA sequence: TGTGCCAGCAGCGTAGATATCTACGGGAACTATGAGCAGTTCTTC. The chain couples TRBV9 to TRBJ2-1, with D maybe TRBD2 (5 bases). V was cut by 0 bases and J by 8 bases, with 15 bases left in between. CDR3 length: 15 residues. Germline CDR1 is SGDLS and CDR2 is YYNGEE.

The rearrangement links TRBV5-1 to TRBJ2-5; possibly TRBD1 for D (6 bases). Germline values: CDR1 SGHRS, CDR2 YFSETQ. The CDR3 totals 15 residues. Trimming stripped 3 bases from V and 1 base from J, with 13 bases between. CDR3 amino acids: CASSSAGASQETQYF. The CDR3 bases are TGCGCCAGCAGCTCGGCAGGGGCGAGCCAAGAGACCCAGTACTTC.

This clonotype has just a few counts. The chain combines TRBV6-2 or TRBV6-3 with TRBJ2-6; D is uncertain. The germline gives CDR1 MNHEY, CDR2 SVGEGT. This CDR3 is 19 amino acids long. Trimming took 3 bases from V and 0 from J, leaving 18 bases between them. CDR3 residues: CASSYSIPVQISGANVLTF. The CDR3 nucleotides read TGTGCCAGCAGTTATTCGATCCCTGTACAAATCTCTGGGGCCAACGTCCTGACTTTC.

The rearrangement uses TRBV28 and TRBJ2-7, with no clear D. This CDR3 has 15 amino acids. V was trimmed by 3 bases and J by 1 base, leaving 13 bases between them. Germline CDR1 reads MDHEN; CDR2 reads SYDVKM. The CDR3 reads CASSFYAGYSYEQYF. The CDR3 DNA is TGTGCCAGCAGTTTTTACGCAGGTTATTCCTACGAGCAGTACTTC.

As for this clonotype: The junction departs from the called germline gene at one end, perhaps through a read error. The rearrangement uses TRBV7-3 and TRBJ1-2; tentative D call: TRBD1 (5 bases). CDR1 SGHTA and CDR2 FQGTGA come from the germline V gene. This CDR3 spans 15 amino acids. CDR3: CTSSLRGVDHYSYTF. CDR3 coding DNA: TGTACCAGCAGCTTAAGAGGGGTAGACCACTATAGCTACACCTTC.

The CDR3 region has the DNA TGTGCCAGCGTCCTCCCTGGGGCCAACGTCCTGACTTTC. This gives the protein CASVLPGANVLTF. This chain uses TRBV6-1 with TRBJ2-6; no firm D call. Germline V gives CDR1 MNHNS, CDR2 SASEGT. CDR3 length: 13 residues. V was shortened by 8 bases and J by 2 bases, with 7 bases between the two germline ends.

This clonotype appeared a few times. This CDR3 is CASSLSTTGRETQYF. DNA for the CDR3: TGTGCCAGCAGCTTATCAACAACAGGACGGGAGACCCAGTACTTC. This chain links TRBV7-7 with TRBJ2-5, with a tentative D call TRBD1 (5 bases). V shed 2 bases and J shed 5 bases, with 15 bases lying between them. CDR1 is SSHAT, CDR2 FNYEAQ, per germline (reference sequence). CDR3 length equals 15 residues.

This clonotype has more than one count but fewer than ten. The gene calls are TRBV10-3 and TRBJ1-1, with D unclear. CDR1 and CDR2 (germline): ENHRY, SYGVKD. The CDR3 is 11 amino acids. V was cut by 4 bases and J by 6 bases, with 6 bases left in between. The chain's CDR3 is CAISVGAEAFF. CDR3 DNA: TGTGCCATCAGTGTCGGCGCTGAAGCTTTCTTT.

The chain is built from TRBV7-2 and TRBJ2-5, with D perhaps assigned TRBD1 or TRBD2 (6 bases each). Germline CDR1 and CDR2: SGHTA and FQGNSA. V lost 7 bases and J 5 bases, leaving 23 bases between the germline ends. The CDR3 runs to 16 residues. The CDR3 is CASIQDIAGGLETQYF. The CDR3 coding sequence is TGTGCCAGCATACAAGATATTGCTGGGGGGCTTGAGACCCAGTACTTC.

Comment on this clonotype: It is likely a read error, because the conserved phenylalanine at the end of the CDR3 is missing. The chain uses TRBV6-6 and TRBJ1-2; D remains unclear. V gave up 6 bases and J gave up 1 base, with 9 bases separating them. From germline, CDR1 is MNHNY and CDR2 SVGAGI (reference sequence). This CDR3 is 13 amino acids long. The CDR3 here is CASREQGNYGYTC. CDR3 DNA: TGTGCCAGCAGGGAACAAGGTAACTATGGCTACACCTGC.

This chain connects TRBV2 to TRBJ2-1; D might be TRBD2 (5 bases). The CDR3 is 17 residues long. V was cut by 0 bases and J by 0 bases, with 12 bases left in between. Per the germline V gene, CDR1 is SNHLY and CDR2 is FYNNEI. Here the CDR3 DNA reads TGTGCCAGCAGTGAAGCAGTAGCGTTGGGCTCCTACAATGAGCAGTTCTTC. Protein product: CASSEAVALGSYNEQFF.

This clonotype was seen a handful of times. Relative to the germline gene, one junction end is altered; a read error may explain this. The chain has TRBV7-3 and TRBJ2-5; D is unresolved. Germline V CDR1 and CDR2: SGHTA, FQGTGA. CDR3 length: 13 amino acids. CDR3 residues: CASSLLSTETQYF. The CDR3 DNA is TGTGCCAGTAGCTTACTAAGTACGGAGACCCAGTACTTC.

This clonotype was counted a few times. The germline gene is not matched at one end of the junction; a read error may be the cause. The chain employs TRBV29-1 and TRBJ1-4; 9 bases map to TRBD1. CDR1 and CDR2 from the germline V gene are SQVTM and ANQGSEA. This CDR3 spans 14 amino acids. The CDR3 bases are TGTAGCGTTCAAAAGACAGGGGGAGGTGAAAAACTGTTTTTT. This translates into CSVQKTGGGEKLFF.